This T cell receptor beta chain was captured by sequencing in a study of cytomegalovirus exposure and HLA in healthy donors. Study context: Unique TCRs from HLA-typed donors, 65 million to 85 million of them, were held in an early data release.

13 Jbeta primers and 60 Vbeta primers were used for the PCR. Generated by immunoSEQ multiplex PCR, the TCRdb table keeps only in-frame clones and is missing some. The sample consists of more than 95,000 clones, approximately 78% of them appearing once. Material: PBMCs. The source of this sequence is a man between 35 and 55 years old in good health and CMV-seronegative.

The CDR3: CASSFGAFTDTQYF. In nucleotides, the CDR3 is TGTGCCAGCAGTTTTGGGGCCTTCACAGATACGCAGTATTTT. This chain joins TRBV11-3 and TRBJ2-3; weak D call: TRBD1 (5 bases). This CDR3 has 14 residues. Germline CDR1 and CDR2: SGHNT and YENEEA. The V and J ends lost 6 bases and 2 bases respectively, with 12 bases between them.